A single sample gave rise to the 27 T cell receptor beta chains below, sequenced in a study of shared clonotypes between healthy human individuals. The method was immunoSEQ multiplex PCR; TCRdb's version includes in-frame clones alone and lacks a portion of them. Seen here are approximately 530,000 clones, 95% to 96% observed once, and the top ten hold 0.05% to 0.07%. The sequenced sample was naive CD4+ T cells sorted from blood. As for subset: CD45RA+ positively selected. These receptors came from a woman aged 30 to 39 in good health.

The chain couples TRBV19 to TRBJ2-1, with D possibly called TRBD1 or TRBD2 (5 bases each). CDR1 is LNHDA, CDR2 SQIVND, per germline (reference sequence). Trimming removed 3 bases from V and 4 bases from J, with 22 bases in between. This CDR3 has 18 amino acids. Here the CDR3 reads CASSILPGILQGYNEQFF. The CDR3 nucleotides are TGTGCCAGTAGTATTCTTCCCGGGATTCTTCAGGGTTACAATGAGCAGTTCTTC. Combining the CDR3 with reference TRBV19 and TRBJ2-1 gives the whole variable domain DGGITQSPKYLFRKEGQNVTLSCEQNLNHDAMYWYRQDPGQGLRLIYYSQIVNDFQKGDIAEGYSVSREKKESFPLTVTSAQKNPTAFYLCASSILPGILQGYNEQFFGPGTRLTVL.

The CDR3 DNA follows: TGTGCCAGCAGCCCCGGGCGTGAGCAGTTCTTC. Its translation: CASSPGREQFF. The V call is TRBV7-3, the J call TRBJ2-1; D is uncertain. Trimming shortened V by 5 bases and J by 9 bases, and 8 bases separated the two germline ends. Germline CDR1 is SGHTA and CDR2 is FQGTGA. The length of the CDR3 is 11 residues.

The V and J genes are TRBV5-1 and TRBJ1-1; D might be TRBD1 (5 bases). The CDR3 runs to 14 residues. V dropped 6 bases and J dropped 4 bases, with 16 bases sitting between them. Germline CDR1 is SGHRS and CDR2 is YFSETQ. The CDR3, as DNA: TGCGCCAGCACCCCGCAGGGTTTGGGCACTGAAGCTTTCTTT. This encodes CASTPQGLGTEAFF.

This chain connects TRBV29-1 to TRBJ1-2, with D unresolved. V lost 4 bases to trimming and J lost 0 bases, with 6 bases between them. The germline V gene has CDR1 SQVTM and CDR2 ANQGSEA. CDR3 size: 12 residues. The CDR3 protein is CSVADPNYGYTF. The CDR3, as DNA: TGCAGCGTTGCAGACCCTAACTATGGCTACACCTTC.

The V gene is TRBV7-9, the J gene TRBJ2-3; D uncertain. Trimming took 8 bases from V and 5 from J, leaving 8 bases between them. The germline V gene encodes CDR1 SEHNR and CDR2 FQNEAQ (reference sequence). The CDR3 consists of 11 residues. The CDR3 protein is CASGSRDTQYF. For the CDR3, the DNA is TGTGCCAGCGGATCTAGAGATACGCAGTATTTT.

The chain has TRBV5-1 and TRBJ1-1, with D unresolved. V lost 4 bases to trimming and J lost 1 base, with 17 bases between them. CDR1 and CDR2 (germline): SGHRS, YFSETQ. This CDR3 is 16 amino acids long. For the CDR3, the DNA is TGCGCCAGCAGCCAAATAACCGGGATCACGAACACTGAAGCTTTCTTT. It yields the protein CASSQITGITNTEAFF.

The J gene is TRBJ1-2, the V gene TRBV9; D might be TRBD1 (6 bases). The CDR3 loop spans 13 amino acids. Trimming left V 7 bases short and J 5 bases short, with 15 bases between. Germline CDR1 reads SGDLS; CDR2 reads YYNGEE. The CDR3 region has the DNA TGTGCCAGCGGGGATACGGGGGCTTATGGCTACACCTTC. Its translation: CASGDTGAYGYTF.

V gene TRBV10-3 combines with J gene TRBJ2-7; TRBD1 aligns across 8 bases. Germline loops: CDR1 ENHRY, CDR2 SYGVKD. This CDR3 has 14 amino acids. V dropped 3 bases and J dropped 7; count of bases not matched to a gene: 8. CDR3 DNA sequence: TGTGCCATCAGTGATTATCAGGGGGCTGGGGAGCAGTACTTC. Its translation is CAISDYQGAGEQYF.

The chain has TRBV2 and TRBJ2-2, with a tentative D call TRBD1 (6 bases). Per germline, CDR1 SNHLY and CDR2 FYNNEI. This CDR3 is 15 amino acids long. V was clipped by 7 bases and J by 1 base, with 13 bases between them. The CDR3 protein is CASISDRRNTGELFF. CDR3 bases: TGTGCCAGCATTTCCGACAGGCGGAACACCGGGGAGCTGTTTTTT.

This rearrangement joins TRBV7-2 to TRBJ2-7, with D perhaps TRBD1 (6 bases). This CDR3 has 15 amino acids. From germline, CDR1 is SGHTA and CDR2 FQGNSA. V shed 1 base and J shed 2 bases, with 12 bases lying between them. CDR3 loop: CASSLGSGAPYEQYF. In DNA form, the CDR3 reads TGTGCCAGCAGCTTAGGTTCAGGGGCCCCCTACGAGCAGTACTTC.

About this clone itself: Compared with germline, one end of the junction differs, possibly owing to a read error. This chain links TRBV10-2 with TRBJ1-3; possible D gene TRBD1, 5 bases. In germline, CDR1 is WSHSY, CDR2 SAAADI. This CDR3 region has 13 residues. The CDR3: CASNGAGRNTIYF. CDR3 bases: TGCGCCAGCAACGGCGCAGGGAGAAATACCATATATTTT.

The gene calls are TRBV27 and TRBJ2-7; 8 positions match TRBD2. The CDR3 runs 14 residues. Germline loops: CDR1 MNHEY, CDR2 SMNVEV (reference sequence). Trimming cost V 6 bases and J 2 bases; bases outside gene matches: 6. This CDR3 reads CASSKRERTYEQYF. DNA of the CDR3: TGTGCCAGCAGCAAGCGGGAGAGGACCTACGAGCAGTACTTC.

The rearrangement uses TRBV7-9 and TRBJ2-7; TRBD1 is a possible D gene (6 bases). Germline loops: CDR1 SEHNR, CDR2 FQNEAQ (reference sequence). Trimming stripped 5 bases from V and 2 bases from J, with 13 bases between. CDR3 length equals 14 residues. This CDR3 is CASSPGTTAYEQYF. CDR3 nucleotide sequence: TGTGCCAGCAGCCCCGGGACAACGGCCTACGAGCAGTACTTC.

The rearrangement joins TRBV7-8 to TRBJ2-7; weak D call: TRBD2 (7 bases). Germline assignment: CDR1 SGHVS and CDR2 FQNEAQ. The V end was cut by 2 bases, the J end by 3 bases, with 14 bases between. This CDR3 has 15 amino acids. DNA for the CDR3: TGTGCCAGCAGCTTACGCGGGGGCGGCAACTACGAGCAGTACTTC. This gives the protein CASSLRGGGNYEQYF.

V gene TRBV5-1 combines with J gene TRBJ1-2; D ambiguous. The CDR3 totals 14 residues. V was pared by 0 bases and J by 3 bases, with 9 bases between. Germline CDR1 and CDR2: SGHRS and YFSETQ. DNA of the CDR3: TGCGCCAGCAGCTTGGCCCAGGACGACTATGGCTACACCTTC. Its translation: CASSLAQDDYGYTF.

This chain uses TRBV5-1 with TRBJ2-1; D might be TRBD2 (6 bases). The V end lost 7 bases, the J end lost 0 bases, and 14 bases lay between the germline ends. CDR3 length: 15 residues. From germline, CDR1 is SGHRS and CDR2 YFSETQ. CDR3 DNA sequence: TGCGCCAGCCACTCCGGGGGTAGCTCCTACAATGAGCAGTTCTTC. Amino acid sequence: CASHSGGSSYNEQFF.

The chain employs TRBV21-1 and TRBJ2-3; the table's D call, TRBD1, has no DNA check behind it. TRBV21-1 has pseudogene status. The CDR3 contains 13 residues. Written as DNA, the CDR3 is TGTGCCAGCAGTCCAGGGCCCAAGGATACGCAGTATTTT. This sequence encodes CASSPGPKDTQYF.

DNA for the CDR3: TGTGCCAGCAGTAAAATCGACAGGGACTACGAGCAGTACTTC. Translating it yields CASSKIDRDYEQYF. The J gene is TRBJ2-7, the V gene TRBV28; 7 nucleotides match TRBD1. The germline CDR1 and CDR2 sequences are MDHEN and SYDVKM. Losses at the gene ends were 5 bases for V and 3 bases for J; bases not matched to a gene: 7. The CDR3 consists of 14 residues.

CDR3 region: CASSLAGAGIPSYEQYF. CDR3 in DNA: TGTGCCAGCAGCTTAGCTGGGGCCGGGATCCCCTCCTACGAGCAGTACTTC. The chain is built from TRBV7-9 and TRBJ2-7; D is perhaps TRBD1 or TRBD2 (5 bases each). CDR1 SEHNR and CDR2 FQNEAQ come from the germline V gene (reference sequence). V gave up 0 bases and J gave up 0 bases, with 15 bases separating them. The CDR3 extends over 17 amino acids.

J is TRBJ1-4 and V is TRBV7-6; 7 bases map to TRBD1. Unmatched junction bases numbered 5, after V lost 5 bases and J lost 8 bases. Germline lookup yields CDR1 SGHVS and CDR2 FNYEAQ. CDR3 length equals 13 residues. CDR3 DNA sequence: TGTGCCAGCAGCAACGACAGGGAGGAAAAACTGTTTTTT. Protein sequence: CASSNDREEKLFF.

CDR3 nucleotides: TGTGCCAGCAGCCCCGCAGTGAGTCGGAGGGAGACCCAGTACTTC. This codes for CASSPAVSRRETQYF. This rearrangement joins TRBV5-6 to TRBJ2-5, with D perhaps TRBD2 (5 bases). This CDR3 has 15 residues. Germline CDR1 and CDR2: SGHDT and YYEEEE. V dropped 4 bases and J dropped 5 bases, with 18 bases sitting between them.

The rearrangement joins TRBV28 to TRBJ2-3, with D unresolved. There are 15 residues in the CDR3. V shed 1 base and J shed 4 bases, with 12 bases lying between them. Germline V gene data show CDR1 as MDHEN and CDR2 as SYDVKM. CDR3 in amino acids: CASSLSVRVSDTQYF. The CDR3, as DNA: TGTGCCAGCAGTTTATCCGTACGGGTTTCAGATACGCAGTATTTT. Supplemented by reference TRBV28 and TRBJ2-3, the full variable domain reads DVKVTQSSRYLVKRTGEKVFLECVQDMDHENMFWYRQDPGLGLRLIYFSYDVKMKEKGDIPEGYSVSREKKERFSLILESASTNQTSMYLCASSLSVRVSDTQYFGPGTRLTVL.

V usage is TRBV7-9 and J usage is TRBJ2-1; D gene ambiguous. Trimming stripped 2 bases from V and 10 bases from J, with 9 bases between. Germline V gene data show CDR1 as SEHNR and CDR2 as FQNEAQ (reference sequence). CDR3 length: 12 residues. CDR3 nucleotide sequence: TGTGCCAGCAGCTTAACGCAGGAAGAGCAGTTCTTC. Protein: CASSLTQEEQFF.

The gene calls are TRBV7-6 and TRBJ2-3, with TRBD1 identical over 9 bases. Germline CDR1 reads SGHVS; CDR2 reads FNYEAQ. The CDR3 has 16 amino acids. V was clipped by 5 bases and J by 4 bases; unmatched bases: 10. The DNA for the CDR3 is TGTGCCAGCAGCGTAACAGGGGGCGTGAACGCAGATACGCAGTATTTT. Translated: CASSVTGGVNADTQYF.

CDR3 coding DNA: TGTGCCAGCAGCCCGCGAAGGGACAGCTCTGGAAACACCATATATTTT. Amino acids: CASSPRRDSSGNTIYF. This rearrangement joins TRBV7-9 to TRBJ1-3; 7 bases are a match to TRBD1. V trimming: 5 bases; J trimming: 0 bases; junction bases outside the gene matches: 7. Germline V CDR1 and CDR2: SEHNR, FQNEAQ (reference sequence). The CDR3 is 16 amino acids.

This chain connects TRBV14 to TRBJ2-1; D might be TRBD2 (6 bases). Trimming removed 1 base at V and 9 bases at J, with 7 bases between. CDR1 is SGHDN and CDR2 is FVKESK in the germline V gene. The CDR3 has 12 amino acids. This chain's CDR3 is CASSQGGTEQFF. The CDR3 coding sequence is TGTGCCAGCAGCCAAGGCGGGACTGAGCAGTTCTTC.

The J gene is TRBJ1-4, the V gene TRBV7-9; D is possibly TRBD1 (6 bases). Germline assignment: CDR1 SEHNR and CDR2 FQNEAQ (reference sequence). The CDR3 contains 14 residues. V was trimmed by 1 base and J by 7 bases, leaving 10 bases between them. DNA of the CDR3: TGTGCCAGCAGCTTAGAACAGGGAAGTGAAAAACTGTTTTTT. Translated, it gives CASSLEQGSEKLFF.